This T cell receptor beta chain was sequenced for a study of T cell changes during pregnancy in multiple sclerosis. The protocol was immunoSEQ multiplex PCR, while the TCRdb copy is restricted to in-frame clones and leaves out a portion. The sample has 65,000 to 85,000 clones, approximately 91% seen once. The CDR3 spans 14 residues. Germline V lookup: CDR1 LNHNV, CDR2 YYDKDF (reference sequence). V was shortened by 2 bases and J by 4 bases, with 8 bases between the two germline ends. This receptor was identified in a female donor with multiple sclerosis, enrolled in a pregnancy study. V gene TRBV15 combines with J gene TRBJ2-2, with TRBD2 as a possible D gene (5 bases). Material: peripheral blood, obtained in the third trimester of pregnancy. The CDR3 region is CATSRRDPTGELFF. In DNA, the CDR3 is TGTGCCACCAGCAGACGGGATCCCACCGGGGAGCTGTTTTTT. Complete variable domain (other parts from reference TRBV15 and TRBJ2-2): DAMVIQNPRYQVTQFGKPVTLSCSQTLNHNVMYWYQQKSSQAPKLLFHYYDKDFNNEADTPDNFQSRRPNTSFCFLDIRSPGLGDTAMYLCATSRRDPTGELFFGEGSRLTVL.